What follows are 3 T cell receptor beta chains derived from one specimen sequenced in a study of blood T cell repertoires in COVID-19 (dated by TCRdb to the early 2020s). Libraries were built with the immunoSEQ multiplex PCR assay. What TCRdb holds here is the immuneACCESS table cut down to in-frame rearrangements. Part of the clones is not present; checked against another copy, under half of the missing clones reflect an unresolved V gene, and the others are unexplained. The sample table holds 130,000 to 150,000 clones, of which approximately 80% were seen once. The top ten clonotypes cover roughly 10% of the sample. Sequencing was performed on peripheral blood. Source of these receptors: a man in his 60s with active or convalescent COVID-19.

This clone was seen repeatedly, ten times or more. The gene calls are TRBV19 and TRBJ1-1; D is undetermined. This CDR3 contains 16 residues. Trimming took off 3 bases at V and 0 bases at J, with 14 bases between the two ends. CDR1 LNHDA and CDR2 SQIVND come from the germline V gene (reference sequence). The CDR3 region is CASSIGLKSMNTEAFF. In nucleotides, the CDR3 is TGTGCCAGTAGTATCGGTCTCAAGAGTATGAACACTGAAGCTTTCTTT.

The rearrangement uses TRBV7-6 and TRBJ2-7; tentatively, D is TRBD1 (6 bases). Germline values: CDR1 SGHVS, CDR2 FNYEAQ. CDR3 length equals 15 residues. Trimming stripped 4 bases from V and 0 bases from J, with 13 bases between. CDR3 residues: CASSSRQETSYEQYF. The CDR3 coding sequence is TGTGCCAGCAGCTCAAGACAGGAGACCTCCTACGAGCAGTACTTC.

V gene TRBV18 combines with J gene TRBJ1-1; a possible D gene is TRBD1 (5 bases). Germline V lookup: CDR1 KGHSH, CDR2 LQKENI. CDR3 length: 15 residues. V was trimmed by 3 bases and J by 3 bases, leaving 14 bases between them. CDR3 amino acids: CASSPSQGGYTEAFF. CDR3 bases: TGTGCCAGCTCACCGTCGCAGGGCGGATACACTGAAGCTTTCTTT.